These 30 T cell receptor beta chains came from one sample sequenced in a study of blood T cell repertoires in COVID-19. Libraries were prepared by immunoSEQ multiplex PCR; TCRdb keeps only in-frame clonotypes and omits some of them. The table records approximately 84,000 clones, 75% to 90% of them present only once. The specimen sequenced was peripheral blood. The receptors originated from a human donor with active COVID-19. The donor label of this sample is uncertain.

This sequence joins TRBV28 and TRBJ2-5; D may be TRBD2 (6 bases). The length of the CDR3 is 16 residues. V lost 4 bases, J lost 5 bases, and 20 bases lay in between. Germline CDR1 reads MDHEN; CDR2 reads SYDVKM. CDR3 DNA: TGTGCCAGCAGTTCCCGCCTCGGACAAGGGAGGGAGACCCAGTACTTC. Translating it yields CASSSRLGQGRETQYF.

In its sample, this clone was seen a few times. The J gene is TRBJ1-5, the V gene TRBV19; D ambiguous. Trimming took off 4 bases at V and 8 bases at J, with 12 bases between the two ends. Germline-derived CDR1 and CDR2 are LNHDA and SQIVND (reference sequence). The CDR3 consists of 13 residues. CDR3 residues: CASSRAPKEPQHF. The CDR3 DNA is TGTGCCAGTAGTAGGGCCCCCAAGGAGCCCCAGCATTTT.

V and J are TRBV18 and TRBJ2-7; possible D gene TRBD1, 6 bases. The CDR3 sequence is 14 residues long. Trimming cost V 3 bases and J 6 bases, with 15 bases left between them. Germline values: CDR1 KGHSH, CDR2 LQKENI. The CDR3 is CASSPQAGQIEQYF. In DNA form, the CDR3 reads TGTGCCAGCTCACCGCAGGCTGGACAGATCGAGCAGTACTTC.

The rearrangement links TRBV4-3 to TRBJ2-7, with 16 bases matching TRBD2. CDR3 length equals 16 residues. V trimming: 3 bases; J trimming: 2 bases; junction bases outside the gene matches: 1. Germline values: CDR1 LGHNA, CDR2 YSLEER. CDR3 protein: CASSHGTSGGAYEQYF. CDR3 bases: TGCGCCAGCAGCCACGGGACTAGCGGGGGGGCCTACGAGCAGTACTTC.

V is TRBV5-1 and J is TRBJ1-6; D may be TRBD1 (6 bases). Trimming removed 0 bases from V and 7 bases from J, with 11 bases in between. Germline V gives CDR1 SGHRS, CDR2 YFSETQ. The CDR3 contains 15 residues. The CDR3 DNA reads as TGCGCCAGCAGCTTGGCTCGTCAGGGGAATTCACCCCTCCACTTT. This translates into CASSLARQGNSPLHF.

The V and J genes are TRBV3-1 (or the pseudogene TRBV3-2) and TRBJ1-1, with 7 bases identical to TRBD1. The CDR3 spans 14 residues. J gave up 6 bases and V 4 bases, and 8 bases lay outside the gene matches. The germline CDR1 and CDR2 sequences are LGHDT and YNNKEL (reference sequence). The CDR3 spells CASSLLGGKAEAFF. In nucleotides, the CDR3 is TGTGCCAGCAGCCTATTAGGGGGCAAGGCTGAAGCTTTCTTT.

J is TRBJ2-7 and V is TRBV10-3, with a weak D call TRBD1 (6 bases). Germline V gene sequence: CDR1 ENHRY, CDR2 SYGVKD. The CDR3 loop spans 15 amino acids. V lost 4 bases, J lost 1 base, and 14 bases lay in between. This CDR3 reads CAISGKRTASYEQYF. CDR3 coding DNA: TGTGCCATCAGTGGAAAAAGGACAGCATCCTACGAGCAGTACTTC.

This chain's CDR3 is CASRRGHSTDTQYF. Here the CDR3 DNA reads TGTGCCAGCCGGCGGGGGCATAGCACAGATACGCAGTATTTT. The rearrangement uses TRBV27 and TRBJ2-3, with a possible D match to TRBD2 (7 bases). There are 14 residues in the CDR3. Germline-derived CDR1 and CDR2 are MNHEY and SMNVEV (reference sequence). V was shortened by 8 bases and J by 0 bases, with 12 bases between the two germline ends.

The rearrangement uses TRBV9 and TRBJ1-1; 10 bases are shared with TRBD1. CDR1 SGDLS and CDR2 YYNGEE come from the germline V gene. The CDR3 spans 17 residues. Unmatched junction bases numbered 9, after V lost 0 bases and J lost 4 bases. The CDR3 DNA sequence: TGTGCCAGCAGCGTAGGGGCGACAGGGGGCCGTGCCACTGAAGCTTTCTTT. Amino acids: CASSVGATGGRATEAFF.

This rearrangement joins TRBV10-1 to TRBJ1-6; 7 bases are a match to TRBD1. Germline V CDR1 and CDR2: WNHNN, SYGVQD (reference sequence). The ends lost 7 bases at V and 5 bases at J; junction bases unmatched: 14. There are 17 residues in the CDR3. The CDR3 DNA follows: TGCGCCAGCAAAAGACAGGGACTAGGTGCGAATAATTCACCCCTCCACTTT. It specifies CASKRQGLGANNSPLHF.

The chain links TRBV7-2 to TRBJ2-3; D remains unclear. Germline CDR1 reads SGHTA; CDR2 reads FQGNSA. The CDR3 has 14 residues. With 1 base removed from V and 2 bases from J, the gap between germline ends came to 7 bases. The CDR3 sequence: CASSLVAATDTQYF. For the CDR3, the DNA is TGTGCCAGCAGCTTAGTTGCGGCCACAGATACGCAGTATTTT.

The chain joins TRBV6-1 to TRBJ2-5; possible D gene TRBD1, 5 bases. V lost 2 bases and J 2 bases, leaving 15 bases between the germline ends. CDR3 size: 16 residues. Germline loops: CDR1 MNHNS, CDR2 SASEGT. The CDR3 is CASSESWAAGQETQYF. DNA of the CDR3: TGTGCCAGCAGTGAAAGTTGGGCCGCAGGGCAAGAGACCCAGTACTTC.

The chain uses TRBV11-2 and TRBJ2-3; possible D gene TRBD2, 5 bases. The germline CDR1 and CDR2 sequences are SGHAT and FQNNGV. Trimming took 3 bases from V and 4 from J, leaving 14 bases between them. This CDR3 has 15 amino acids. DNA for the CDR3: TGTGCCAGCAGCTTTCAACGGACTCCGTCAGATACGCAGTATTTT. It specifies CASSFQRTPSDTQYF.

J is TRBJ2-5 and V is TRBV4-1, with 8 bases lining up with TRBD2. The germline V gene has CDR1 MGHRA and CDR2 YSYEKL. V lost 2 bases and J lost 4; bases outside the gene matches: 9. The CDR3 is 16 residues long. Here the CDR3 reads CASSQIRGGLGETQYF. CDR3 sequence (DNA): TGCGCCAGCAGCCAAATACGGGGGGGCTTGGGAGAGACCCAGTACTTC.

The gene calls are TRBV6-5 and TRBJ2-7, with 8 bases aligning to TRBD1. CDR3 size: 15 residues. Trimming took 4 bases from V and 1 from J; bases not matched to a gene: 6. Germline assignment: CDR1 MNHEY and CDR2 SVGAGI. CDR3 DNA: TGTGCCAGCAGTTTCGACAGGGGACGGTCCTACGAGCAGTACTTC. This translates into CASSFDRGRSYEQYF.

The CDR3 is CASSYGELAGITDTQYF. CDR3 DNA: TGTGCCAGCAGTTACGGGGAGCTAGCGGGGATCACAGATACGCAGTATTTT. V usage is TRBV2 and J usage is TRBJ2-3; 9 positions match TRBD2. Per the germline V gene, CDR1 is SNHLY and CDR2 is FYNNEI. With 5 bases clipped from V and 2 bases from J, the junction kept 11 bases outside the gene matches. The length of the CDR3 is 17 residues.

The V gene is TRBV2, the J gene TRBJ2-1; D may be TRBD2 (5 bases). V was trimmed by 7 bases and J by 0 bases, leaving 13 bases between them. The CDR3 contains 15 residues. The germline CDR1 and CDR2 sequences are SNHLY and FYNNEI. CDR3 bases: TGTGCCAGCACTTTCTCGGGGAGCTCCTACAATGAGCAGTTCTTC. Its protein product is CASTFSGSSYNEQFF.

The V gene is TRBV5-5, the J gene TRBJ1-3; no firm D call. CDR1 and CDR2 from the germline V gene are SGHKS and YYEKEE (reference sequence). Trimming left V 4 bases short and J 4 bases short, with 18 bases between. CDR3 length: 16 residues. For the CDR3, the DNA is TGTGCCAGCAGCATTGTGGTTGTTACGGGAGGAAACACCATATATTTT. Amino acid sequence: CASSIVVVTGGNTIYF.

The rearrangement uses TRBV6-6 and TRBJ2-7, with D perhaps matching TRBD1 (6 bases). Per germline, CDR1 MNHNY and CDR2 SVGAGI (reference sequence). Deletions cut 6 bases from V and 2 bases from J, with 14 bases between. The CDR3 contains 14 residues. The CDR3 reads CASRDNRDTYEQYF. CDR3 nucleotide sequence: TGTGCCAGCAGGGACAACCGGGACACCTACGAGCAGTACTTC.

This clone showed up just once. V usage is TRBV7-2 and J usage is TRBJ1-5, with D possibly TRBD1 on 6 matching bases. V lost 5 bases and J lost 5, with 16 bases in between. CDR1 and CDR2 (germline): SGHTA, FQGNSA. This CDR3 has 15 residues. The CDR3 bases are TGTGCCAGCAGCCGTTCCCGGGACATTTATCAGCCCCAGCATTTT. Its translation is CASSRSRDIYQPQHF.

The chain combines TRBV7-2 with TRBJ2-5; 8 bases map to TRBD2. V shed 4 bases and J 5 bases; nucleotides not matched to a gene: 9. The CDR3 has 15 residues. In germline, CDR1 is SGHTA, CDR2 FQGNSA. The CDR3 spells CASSSAGTRAETQYF. The DNA of the CDR3 is TGTGCCAGCAGCTCAGCCGGGACTAGAGCGGAGACCCAGTACTTC.

The genes are TRBV6-6 and TRBJ2-4, with D possibly matching TRBD1 (5 bases). Germline V CDR1 and CDR2: MNHNY, SVGAGI (reference sequence). Trimming took 7 bases from V and 0 from J, leaving 13 bases between them. The length of the CDR3 is 15 residues. The CDR3 DNA reads as TGTGCCAGCATAGGGGATCGAATAGCCAAAAACATTCAGTACTTC. Its protein is CASIGDRIAKNIQYF.

The chain joins TRBV6-5 to TRBJ1-1, with D perhaps TRBD1 (5 bases). The CDR3 is 11 residues long. Germline-derived CDR1 and CDR2 are MNHEY and SVGAGI. Trimming shortened V by 6 bases and J by 7 bases, and 9 bases separated the two germline ends. The CDR3 DNA follows: TGTGCCAGCAGCCGAGACAGTGAAGCTTTCTTT. Its protein product is CASSRDSEAFF.

The count of this clone is one. CDR3 sequence reads: CASSLIGGLDTEAFF. In nucleotides, the CDR3 is TGTGCCAGCAGCTTAATCGGGGGGCTGGACACTGAAGCTTTCTTT. The chain combines TRBV7-2 with TRBJ1-1, with D perhaps matching TRBD1 (6 bases). CDR3 length equals 15 residues. V shed 2 bases and J shed 3 bases, with 13 bases lying between them. Germline-derived CDR1 and CDR2 are SGHTA and FQGNSA.

The J gene is TRBJ1-3, the V gene TRBV6-5; tentatively, D is TRBD1 (6 bases). The CDR3 is 14 amino acids. V was clipped by 6 bases and J by 1 base, with 10 bases between them. Germline V gives CDR1 MNHEY, CDR2 SVGAGI. CDR3 in DNA: TGTGCCAGCAGCTTGGACAGTTCTGGAAACACCATATATTTT. It specifies CASSLDSSGNTIYF.

V gene TRBV10-2 combines with J gene TRBJ2-1; TRBD1 agrees at 7 bases. Germline CDR1 reads WSHSY; CDR2 reads SAAADI. This CDR3 has 22 amino acids. With 7 bases clipped from V and 0 bases from J, the junction kept 27 bases outside the gene matches. CDR3 DNA sequence: TGCGCCAGCACGGGCGCACCATCCCGTTCGTTCGTAGGGGGCTACTCCTACAATGAGCAGTTCTTC. This sequence encodes CASTGAPSRSFVGGYSYNEQFF.

V usage is TRBV4-1 and J usage is TRBJ1-4; perhaps TRBD1 as D (5 bases). This CDR3 contains 15 residues. The V gene lost 0 bases and the J gene lost 6 bases, with 11 bases spanning the gap. Germline values: CDR1 MGHRA, CDR2 YSYEKL. In nucleotides, the CDR3 is TGCGCCAGCAGCCAAGAGTATCGCAGGGATGAAAAACTGTTTTTT. As protein: CASSQEYRRDEKLFF.

The chain links TRBV6-6 to TRBJ2-2, with a tentative D call TRBD1 (5 bases). This CDR3 has 13 amino acids. Per germline, CDR1 MNHNY and CDR2 SVGAGI (reference sequence). The V gene lost 2 bases and the J gene lost 5 bases, with 6 bases spanning the gap. The DNA for the CDR3 is TGTGCCAGCAGTTACAGGGGTACCGGGGAGCTGTTTTTT. Residues: CASSYRGTGELFF.

CDR3 sequence: CASSPGTAFNYEQYF. The CDR3 nucleotides read TGTGCCAGCAGCCCGGGGACAGCTTTTAACTACGAGCAGTACTTC. This chain links TRBV7-8 with TRBJ2-7; 7 bases fit TRBD1. Germline V gives CDR1 SGHVS, CDR2 FQNEAQ. The CDR3 contains 15 residues. Losses at the gene ends were 5 bases for V and 3 bases for J; bases not matched to a gene: 10.

This clone is classed as medium-sized. V usage is TRBV30 and J usage is TRBJ2-2, with TRBD1 matching over 9 bases. Germline assignment: CDR1 GTSNPN and CDR2 SVGIG (reference sequence). The length of the CDR3 is 15 residues. The trim removed 6 bases at V and 4 bases at J, leaving 9 bases unmatched. This CDR3 is CACHGTGSGTGELFF. CDR3 sequence (DNA): TGTGCCTGTCACGGGACAGGGTCGGGCACCGGGGAGCTGTTTTTT. The variable domain in full, completed from reference TRBV30 and TRBJ2-2, reads SQTIHQWPATLVQPVGSPLSLECTVEGTSNPNLYWYRQAAGRGLQLLFYSVGIGQISSEVPQNLSASRPQDRQFILSSKKLLLSDSGFYLCACHGTGSGTGELFFGEGSRLTVL.